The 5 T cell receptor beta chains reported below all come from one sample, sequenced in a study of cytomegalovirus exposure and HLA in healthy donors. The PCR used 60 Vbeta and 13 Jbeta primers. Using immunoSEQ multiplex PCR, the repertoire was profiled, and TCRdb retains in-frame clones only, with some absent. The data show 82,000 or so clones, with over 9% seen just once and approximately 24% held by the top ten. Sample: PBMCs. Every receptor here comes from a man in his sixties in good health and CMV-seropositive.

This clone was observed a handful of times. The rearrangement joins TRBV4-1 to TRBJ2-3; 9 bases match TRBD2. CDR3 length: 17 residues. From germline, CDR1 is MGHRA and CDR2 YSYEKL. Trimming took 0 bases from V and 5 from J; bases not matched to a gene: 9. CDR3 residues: CASSQDHRGGVEDTQYF. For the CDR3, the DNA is TGCGCCAGCAGCCAAGATCATCGCGGGGGGGTGGAAGATACGCAGTATTTT.

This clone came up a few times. CDR3 nucleotide sequence: TGTGCCAGCTCACCAGAGGACAGGTACAATGAGCAGTTCTTC. This codes for CASSPEDRYNEQFF. V and J are TRBV18 and TRBJ2-1; 7 bases are a match to TRBD1. Germline CDR1 KGHSH, CDR2 LQKENI. With 2 bases clipped from V and 4 bases from J, the junction kept 2 bases outside the gene matches. The CDR3 loop spans 14 amino acids.

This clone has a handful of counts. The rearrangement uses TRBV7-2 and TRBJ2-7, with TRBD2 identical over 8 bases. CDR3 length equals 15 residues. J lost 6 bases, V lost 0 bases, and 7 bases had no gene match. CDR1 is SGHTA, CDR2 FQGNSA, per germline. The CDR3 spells CASSLALSGGAEQYF. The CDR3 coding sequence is TGTGCCAGCAGCTTAGCGCTATCGGGAGGGGCCGAGCAGTACTTC.

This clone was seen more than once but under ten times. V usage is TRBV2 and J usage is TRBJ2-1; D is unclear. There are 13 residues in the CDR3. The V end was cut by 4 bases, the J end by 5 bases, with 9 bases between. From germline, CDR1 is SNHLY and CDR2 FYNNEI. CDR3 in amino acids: CASSVAANNEQFF. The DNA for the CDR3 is TGTGCCAGCAGTGTTGCAGCGAACAATGAGCAGTTCTTC.

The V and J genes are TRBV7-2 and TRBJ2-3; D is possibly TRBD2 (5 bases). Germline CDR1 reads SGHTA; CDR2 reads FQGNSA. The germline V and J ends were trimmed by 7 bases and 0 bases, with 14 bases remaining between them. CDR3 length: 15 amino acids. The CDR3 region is CASTWVEGSTDTQYF. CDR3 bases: TGTGCCAGCACCTGGGTCGAGGGTAGCACAGATACGCAGTATTTT. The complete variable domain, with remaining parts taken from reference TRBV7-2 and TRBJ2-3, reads GAGVSQSPSNKVTEKGKDVELRCDPISGHTALYWYRQSLGQGLEFLIYFQGNSAPDKSGLPSDRFSAERTGGSVSTLTIQRTQQEDSAVYLCASTWVEGSTDTQYFGPGTRLTVL.